This T cell receptor beta chain was recorded in a study of early stage breast cancer tumors. Study findings and constraints: Enriched TCRB sequences shared across patients were mostly commonly generated sequences.

TCRdb's table, derived via immunoSEQ multiplex PCR, lists solely in-frame clones and lacks some. The sample lists over 7,500 clones, 64% occurring once. Of note for this clone: What it binds is unknown.

The CDR3 contains 15 residues. After removal of 5 bases from V and 7 bases from J, the junction contained 7 bases not matched to a gene. In germline, CDR1 is SGHTA, CDR2 FQGNSA. This clonotype was obtained from a person between 55 and 70 years old with breast cancer. The chain joins TRBV7-2 to TRBJ1-4; 10 bases are shared with TRBD1. Source material: breast tumor tissue. The CDR3 loop reads CASSTRQGAGEKLFF. The CDR3 DNA reads as TGTGCCAGCAGCACCCGACAGGGGGCGGGTGAAAAACTGTTTTTT.